This TCR beta chain derives from a study of blood T cell repertoires in COVID-19. Across the whole study: COVID-19 samples collected from the United States, Italy and Spain covered acute and convalescent phases.

The CDR3 sequence is 14 residues long. Per germline, CDR1 ENHRY and CDR2 SYGVKD. Germline trimming cut 7 bases from V and 1 base from J; bases unmatched to any gene: 3. The method was immunoSEQ multiplex PCR; TCRdb's version includes in-frame clones alone and lacks a portion of them. The table includes 50,000 or so clones, 70% to 85% detected once. This chain uses TRBV10-3 with TRBJ2-2; 7 nucleotides align to TRBD2. This sequence was found in an elderly man with COVID-19, enrolled during active disease. The sequencing input was peripheral blood. The CDR3 here is CAIKPSGNTGELFF. The CDR3 DNA reads TGTGCCATCAAGCCTAGCGGGAACACCGGGGAGCTGTTTTTT.